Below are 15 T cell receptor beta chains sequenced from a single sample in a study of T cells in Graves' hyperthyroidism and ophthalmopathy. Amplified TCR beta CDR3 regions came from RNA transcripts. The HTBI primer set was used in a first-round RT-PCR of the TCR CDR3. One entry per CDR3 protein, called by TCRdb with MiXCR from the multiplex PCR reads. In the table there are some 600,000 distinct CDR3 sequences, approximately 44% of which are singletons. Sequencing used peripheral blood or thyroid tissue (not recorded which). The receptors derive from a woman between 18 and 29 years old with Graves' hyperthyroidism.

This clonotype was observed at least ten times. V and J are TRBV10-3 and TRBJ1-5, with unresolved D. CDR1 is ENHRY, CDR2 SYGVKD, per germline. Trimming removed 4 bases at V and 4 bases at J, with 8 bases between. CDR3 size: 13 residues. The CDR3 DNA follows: TGTGCCATCAGTGTAGACTCAAATCAGCCCCAGCATTTT. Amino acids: CAISVDSNQPQHF.

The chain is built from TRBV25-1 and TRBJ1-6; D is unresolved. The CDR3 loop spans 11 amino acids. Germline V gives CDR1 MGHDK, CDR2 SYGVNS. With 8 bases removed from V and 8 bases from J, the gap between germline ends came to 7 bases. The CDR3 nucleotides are TGTGCCAGCGATTGGGATTCACCCCTCCACTTT. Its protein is CASDWDSPLHF.

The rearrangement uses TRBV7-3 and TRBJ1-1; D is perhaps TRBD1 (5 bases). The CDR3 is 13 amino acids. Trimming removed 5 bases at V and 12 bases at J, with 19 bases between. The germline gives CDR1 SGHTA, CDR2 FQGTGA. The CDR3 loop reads CASSQTPGVGTFF. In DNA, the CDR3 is TGTGCCAGCAGCCAAACCCCGGGGGTTGGTACTTTCTTT. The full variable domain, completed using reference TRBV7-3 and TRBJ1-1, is GAGVSQTPSNKVTEKGKYVELRCDPISGHTALYWYRQSLGQGPEFLIYFQGTGAADDSGLPNDRFFAVRPEGSVSTLKIQRTERGDSAVYLCASSQTPGVGTFFGQGTRLTVV.

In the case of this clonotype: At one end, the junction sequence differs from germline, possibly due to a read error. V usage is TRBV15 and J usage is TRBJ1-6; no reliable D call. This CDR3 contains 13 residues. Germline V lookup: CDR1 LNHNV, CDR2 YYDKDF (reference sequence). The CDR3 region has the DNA TGCGCCACCAGCAGAGATTTGGGGTCACCCCTCCACTTT. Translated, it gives CATSRDLGSPLHF.

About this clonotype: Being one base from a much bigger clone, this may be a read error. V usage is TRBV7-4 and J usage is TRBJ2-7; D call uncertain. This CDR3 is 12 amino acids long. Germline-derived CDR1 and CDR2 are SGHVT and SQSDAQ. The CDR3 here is CVSSLTNYEQYF. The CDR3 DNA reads TGTGTCAGCAGCTTGACAAATTACGAGCAGTACTTC.

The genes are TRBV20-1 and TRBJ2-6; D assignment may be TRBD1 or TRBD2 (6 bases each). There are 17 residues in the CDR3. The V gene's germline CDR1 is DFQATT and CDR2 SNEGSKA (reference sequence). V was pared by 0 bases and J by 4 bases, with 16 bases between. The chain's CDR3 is CSARDLGGRSGANVLTF. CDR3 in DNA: TGCAGTGCTAGAGATCTCGGGGGCAGGTCAGGGGCCAACGTCCTGACTTTC.

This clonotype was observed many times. The CDR3 DNA is TGTGCCAGCAGCGGGAGCTCCTACGAGCAGTACTTC. Protein: CASSGSSYEQYF. The rearrangement links TRBV7-6 to TRBJ2-7, with D perhaps matching TRBD2 (5 bases). Germline lookup yields CDR1 SGHVS and CDR2 FNYEAQ. This CDR3 is 12 amino acids long. Trimming left V 5 bases short and J 0 bases short, with 5 bases between. The full variable domain, in which reference TRBV7-6 and TRBJ2-7 provide the parts outside the CDR3, is GAGVSQSPRYKVTKRGQDVALRCDPISGHVSLYWYRQALGQGPEFLTYFNYEAQQDKSGLPNDRFSAERPEGSISTLTIQRTEQRDSAMYRCASSGSSYEQYFGPGTRLTVT.

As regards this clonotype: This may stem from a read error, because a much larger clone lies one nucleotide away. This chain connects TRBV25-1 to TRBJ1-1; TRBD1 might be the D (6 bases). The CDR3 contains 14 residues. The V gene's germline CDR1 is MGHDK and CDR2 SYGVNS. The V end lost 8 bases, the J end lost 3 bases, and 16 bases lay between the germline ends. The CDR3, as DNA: TGTGCCAGCGGCTTAGCGCAGGGGTACACTGAAGCTTTCTTT. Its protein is CASGLAQGYTEAFF.

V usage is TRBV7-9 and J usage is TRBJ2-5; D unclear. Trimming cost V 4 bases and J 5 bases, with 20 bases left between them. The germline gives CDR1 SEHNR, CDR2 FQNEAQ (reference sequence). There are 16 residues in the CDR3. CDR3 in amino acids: CASSSPFYGVGETQYF. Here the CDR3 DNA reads TGTGCCAGCAGCTCCCCTTTCTATGGTGTGGGGGAGACCCAGTACTTC.

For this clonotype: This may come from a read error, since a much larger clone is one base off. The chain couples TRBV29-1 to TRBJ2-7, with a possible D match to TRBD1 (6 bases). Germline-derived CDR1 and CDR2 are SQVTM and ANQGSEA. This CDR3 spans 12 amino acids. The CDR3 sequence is CSVEGTDGEQCF. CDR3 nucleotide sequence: TGCAGCGTTGAAGGGACAGATGGCGAGCAGTGCTTC.

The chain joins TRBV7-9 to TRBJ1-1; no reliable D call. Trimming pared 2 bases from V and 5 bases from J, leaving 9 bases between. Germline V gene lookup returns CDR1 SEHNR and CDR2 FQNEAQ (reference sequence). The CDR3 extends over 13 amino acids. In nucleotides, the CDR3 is TGTGCCAGCAGCTTACGGACGGCTACTGAAGCTTTCTTT. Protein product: CASSLRTATEAFF.

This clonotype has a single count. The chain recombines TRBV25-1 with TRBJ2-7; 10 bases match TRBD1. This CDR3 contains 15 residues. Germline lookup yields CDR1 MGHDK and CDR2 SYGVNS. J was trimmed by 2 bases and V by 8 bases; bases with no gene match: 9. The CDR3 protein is CASRERTGGAYEQYF. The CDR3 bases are TGTGCCAGCCGGGAGAGGACAGGGGGAGCCTACGAGCAGTACTTC.

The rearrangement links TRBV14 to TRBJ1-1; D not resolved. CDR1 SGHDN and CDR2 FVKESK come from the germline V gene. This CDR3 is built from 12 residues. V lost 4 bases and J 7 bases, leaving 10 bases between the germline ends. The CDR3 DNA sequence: TGTGCCAGCAGCCCCGAGAGACTTGAAGCTTTCTTT. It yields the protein CASSPERLEAFF.

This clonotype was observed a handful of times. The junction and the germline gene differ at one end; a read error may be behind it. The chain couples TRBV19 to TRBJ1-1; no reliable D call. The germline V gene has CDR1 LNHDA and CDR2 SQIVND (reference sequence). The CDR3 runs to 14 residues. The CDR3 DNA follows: TGCGCCAGCAGCCAAGGGCCGGGGAACACTGAAGCTTTCTTT. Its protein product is CASSQGPGNTEAFF.

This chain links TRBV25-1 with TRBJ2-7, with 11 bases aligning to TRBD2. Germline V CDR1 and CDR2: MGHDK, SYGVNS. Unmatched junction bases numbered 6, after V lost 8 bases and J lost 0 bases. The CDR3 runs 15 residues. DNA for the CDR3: TGTGCCAGCGTTACGACTAGCGGGATCTCCTACGAGCAGTACTTC. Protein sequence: CASVTTSGISYEQYF.